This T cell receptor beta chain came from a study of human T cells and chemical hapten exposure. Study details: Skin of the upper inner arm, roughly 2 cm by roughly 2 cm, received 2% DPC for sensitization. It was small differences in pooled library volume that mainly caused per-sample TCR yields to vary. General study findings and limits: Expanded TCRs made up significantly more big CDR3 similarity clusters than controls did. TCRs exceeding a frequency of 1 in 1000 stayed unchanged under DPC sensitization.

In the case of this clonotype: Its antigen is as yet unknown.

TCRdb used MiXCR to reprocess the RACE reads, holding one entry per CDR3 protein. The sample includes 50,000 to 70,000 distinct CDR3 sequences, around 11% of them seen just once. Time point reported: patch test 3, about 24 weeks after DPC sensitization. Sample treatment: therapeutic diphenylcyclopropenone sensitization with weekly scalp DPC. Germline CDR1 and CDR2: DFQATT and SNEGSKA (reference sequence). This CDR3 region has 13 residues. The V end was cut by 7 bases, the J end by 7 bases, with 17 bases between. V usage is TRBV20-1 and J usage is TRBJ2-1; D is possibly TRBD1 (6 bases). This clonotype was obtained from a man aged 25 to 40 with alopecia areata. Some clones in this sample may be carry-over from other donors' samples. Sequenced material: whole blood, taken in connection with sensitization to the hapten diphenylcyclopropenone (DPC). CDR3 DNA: TGCAGTGTCCCGGACAGTGGAATAAATGAGCAGTTCTTC. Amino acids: CSVPDSGINEQFF.